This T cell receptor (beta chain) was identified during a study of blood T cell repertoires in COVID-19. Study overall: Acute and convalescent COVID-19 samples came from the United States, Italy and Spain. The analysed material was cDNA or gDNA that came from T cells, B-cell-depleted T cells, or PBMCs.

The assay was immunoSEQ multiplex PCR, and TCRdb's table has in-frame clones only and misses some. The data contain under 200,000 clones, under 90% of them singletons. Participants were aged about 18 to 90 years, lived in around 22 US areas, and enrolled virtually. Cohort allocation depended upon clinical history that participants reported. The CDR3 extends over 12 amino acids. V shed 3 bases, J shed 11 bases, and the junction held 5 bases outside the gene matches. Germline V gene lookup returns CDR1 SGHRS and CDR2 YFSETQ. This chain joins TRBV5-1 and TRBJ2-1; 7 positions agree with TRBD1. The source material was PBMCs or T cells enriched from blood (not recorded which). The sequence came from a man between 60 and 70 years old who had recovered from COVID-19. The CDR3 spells CASSSRTGQQFF. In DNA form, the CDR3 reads TGCGCCAGCAGCTCCCGGACAGGCCAGCAGTTCTTC. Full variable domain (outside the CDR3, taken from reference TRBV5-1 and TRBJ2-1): KAGVTQTPRYLIKTRGQQVTLSCSPISGHRSVSWYQQTPGQGLQFLFEYFSETQRNKGNFPGRFSGRQFSNSRSEMNVSTLELGDSALYLCASSSRTGQQFFGPGTRLTVL.